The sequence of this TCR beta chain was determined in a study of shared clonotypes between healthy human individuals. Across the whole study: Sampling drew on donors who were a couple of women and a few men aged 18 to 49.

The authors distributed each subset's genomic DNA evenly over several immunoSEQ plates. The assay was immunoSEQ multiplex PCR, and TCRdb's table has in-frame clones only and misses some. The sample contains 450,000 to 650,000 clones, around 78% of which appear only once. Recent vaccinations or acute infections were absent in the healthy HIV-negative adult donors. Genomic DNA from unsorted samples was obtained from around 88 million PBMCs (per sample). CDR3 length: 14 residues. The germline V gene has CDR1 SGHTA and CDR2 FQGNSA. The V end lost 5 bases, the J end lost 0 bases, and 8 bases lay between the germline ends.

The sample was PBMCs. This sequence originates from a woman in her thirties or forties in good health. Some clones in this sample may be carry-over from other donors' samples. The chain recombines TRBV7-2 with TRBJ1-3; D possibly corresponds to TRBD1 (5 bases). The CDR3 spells CASSPGISGNTIYF. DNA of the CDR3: TGTGCCAGCAGCCCAGGGATCTCTGGAAACACCATATATTTT. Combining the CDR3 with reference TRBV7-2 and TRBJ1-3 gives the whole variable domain GAGVSQSPSNKVTEKGKDVELRCDPISGHTALYWYRQSLGQGLEFLIYFQGNSAPDKSGLPSDRFSAERTGGSVSTLTIQRTQQEDSAVYLCASSPGISGNTIYFGEGSWLTVV.